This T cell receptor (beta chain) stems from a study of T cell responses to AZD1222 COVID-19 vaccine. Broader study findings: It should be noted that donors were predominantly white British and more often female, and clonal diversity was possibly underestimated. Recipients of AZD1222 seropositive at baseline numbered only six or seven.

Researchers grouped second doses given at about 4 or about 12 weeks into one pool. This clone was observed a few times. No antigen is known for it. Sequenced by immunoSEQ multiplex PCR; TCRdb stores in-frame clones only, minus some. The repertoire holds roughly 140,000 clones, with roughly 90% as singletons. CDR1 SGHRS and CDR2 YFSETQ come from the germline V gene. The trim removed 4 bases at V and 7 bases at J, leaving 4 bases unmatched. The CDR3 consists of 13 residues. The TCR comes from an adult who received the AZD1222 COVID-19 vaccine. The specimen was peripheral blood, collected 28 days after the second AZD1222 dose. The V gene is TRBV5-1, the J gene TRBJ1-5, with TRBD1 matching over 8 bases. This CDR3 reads CASSRTGHQPQHF. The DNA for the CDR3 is TGCGCCAGCAGCCGGACAGGGCACCAGCCCCAGCATTTT. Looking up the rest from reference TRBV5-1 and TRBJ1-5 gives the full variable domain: KAGVTQTPRYLIKTRGQQVTLSCSPISGHRSVSWYQQTPGQGLQFLFEYFSETQRNKGNFPGRFSGRQFSNSRSEMNVSTLELGDSALYLCASSRTGHQPQHFGDGTRLSIL.